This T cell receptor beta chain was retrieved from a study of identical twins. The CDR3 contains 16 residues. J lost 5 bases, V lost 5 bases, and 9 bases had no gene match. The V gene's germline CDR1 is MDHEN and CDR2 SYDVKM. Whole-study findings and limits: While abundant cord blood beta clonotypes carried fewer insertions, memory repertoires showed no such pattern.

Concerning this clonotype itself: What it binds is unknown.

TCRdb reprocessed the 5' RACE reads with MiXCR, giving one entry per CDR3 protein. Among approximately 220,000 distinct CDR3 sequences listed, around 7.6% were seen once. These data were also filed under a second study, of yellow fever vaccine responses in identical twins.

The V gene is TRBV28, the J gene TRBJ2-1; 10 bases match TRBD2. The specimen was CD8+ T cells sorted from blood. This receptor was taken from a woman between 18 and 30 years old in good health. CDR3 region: CASSPLTSGVHNEQFF. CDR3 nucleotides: TGTGCCAGCAGTCCCCTCACTAGCGGGGTACACAATGAGCAGTTCTTC.